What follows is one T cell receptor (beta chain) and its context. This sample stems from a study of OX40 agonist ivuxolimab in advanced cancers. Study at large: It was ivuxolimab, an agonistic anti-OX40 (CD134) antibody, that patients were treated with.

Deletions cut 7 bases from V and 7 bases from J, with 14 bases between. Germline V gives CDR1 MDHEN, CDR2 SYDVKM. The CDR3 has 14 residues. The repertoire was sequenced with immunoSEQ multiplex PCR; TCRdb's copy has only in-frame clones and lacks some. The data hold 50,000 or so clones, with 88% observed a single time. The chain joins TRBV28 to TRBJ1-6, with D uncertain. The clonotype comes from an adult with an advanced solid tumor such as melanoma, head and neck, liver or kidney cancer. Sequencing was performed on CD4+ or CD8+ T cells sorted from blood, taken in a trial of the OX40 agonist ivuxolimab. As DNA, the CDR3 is TGTGCCAGCAAGGCGGGCTCAAGGAATTCACCCCTCCACTTT. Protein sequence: CASKAGSRNSPLHF.